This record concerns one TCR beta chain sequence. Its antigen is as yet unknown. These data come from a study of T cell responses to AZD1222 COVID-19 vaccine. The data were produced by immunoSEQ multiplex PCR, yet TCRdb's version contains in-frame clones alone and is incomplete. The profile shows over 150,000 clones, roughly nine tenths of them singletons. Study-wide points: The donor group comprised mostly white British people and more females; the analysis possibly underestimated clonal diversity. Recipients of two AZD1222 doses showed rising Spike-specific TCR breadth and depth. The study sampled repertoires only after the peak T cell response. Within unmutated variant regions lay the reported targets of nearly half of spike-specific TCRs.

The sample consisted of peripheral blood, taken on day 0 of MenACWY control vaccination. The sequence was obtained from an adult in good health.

The CDR3 DNA sequence: TGTGCCAGCAGCCTCCGCGGGGGCGGCGAGCAGTACGTC. Translating gives CASSLRGGGEQYV. The chain links TRBV7-8 to TRBJ2-7; TRBD2 might be the D (7 bases). Germline V CDR1 and CDR2: SGHVS, FQNEAQ. With 5 bases removed from V and 6 bases from J, the gap between germline ends came to 14 bases. This CDR3 has 13 amino acids.